Listed here is a single T cell receptor beta chain. The source of the sample is a study of blood T cell repertoires in COVID-19. Study-level information: In each case, the material was cDNA or gDNA derived from T cells, B-cell-depleted T cells, or PBMCs.

V was cut by 6 bases and J by 2 bases, with 4 bases left in between. The CDR3 runs to 11 residues. In germline, CDR1 is KGHSH, CDR2 LQKENI. In the authors' methods: Estimation of nucleated cell counts was performed using reference gene primer amplification. Libraries were prepared by immunoSEQ multiplex PCR; TCRdb keeps only in-frame clonotypes and omits some of them. V and J calls and clone size follow that table, whereas D and trimming were derived from the DNA. Seen here are 150,000 or so clones, about four fifths observed once, and the top ten hold less than 4%. The sequence came from a woman in her sixties or seventies with acute or convalescent COVID-19. V usage is TRBV18 and J usage is TRBJ2-5; unclear D gene. Sequencing was carried out using peripheral blood. The CDR3 sequence: CASSRQETQYF. The DNA of the CDR3 is TGTGCCAGCTCGCGTCAAGAGACCCAGTACTTC.